The rows below give T cell receptor beta chains drawn from one sample of a study of shared clonotypes between healthy human individuals. The table came from immunoSEQ multiplex PCR; TCRdb's copy has only in-frame clones and leaves some out. Of hundreds of thousands of clones in the sample, around 81% were seen once. The source material was PBMCs. The source is a woman aged 40-49 years in good health. Some clones in this sample may be carry-over from other donors' samples. CDR3s include the opening cysteine and the closing phenylalanine or tryptophan. A D gene is named only where the DNA matches it firmly. Clone size, where shown, is once, few, many, or a class for clones that have expanded.

V	size	D	J	DNA	CDR3
TRBV10-2	-	-	TRBJ2-3	TGCGCCAGCAGTGAGTCGACGAATTCAGATACGCAGTATTTT	CASSESTNSDTQYF
TRBV4-1	once	-	TRBJ1-6	TGCGCCAGCAGCCAAGTAGGGTATGGTTCACCCCTCCACTTT	CASSQVGYGSPLHF
TRBV4-2	medium-sized	-	TRBJ1-2	TGTGCCAGCAGCCCATCCGGGGCCGAGTCCTATGGCTACACCTTC	CASSPSGAESYGYTF
TRBV9	-	-	TRBJ1-3	TGTGCCAGCAGCTTCTCACATCGCGTCTCTGGAAACACCATATATTTT	CASSFSHRVSGNTIYF
TRBV11-3	-	-	TRBJ2-5	TGTGCCAGCAGCAAGGGACAAAACCAAGAGACCCAGTACTTC	CASSKGQNQETQYF
TRBV10-2	-	-	TRBJ2-2	TGCGCCAGCAGTGAGCCGGATGCGAACACCGGGGAGCTGTTTTTT	CASSEPDANTGELFF
TRBV2	-	-	TRBJ1-6	TGTGCCAGAAACAGGGAGCCTAATTCACCCCTCCACTTT	CARNREPNSPLHF
TRBV5-1	few	TRBD2	TRBJ2-5	TGCGCCAGCAGCTTGACGGCTAGCGGGACCCAAGAGACCCAGTACTTC	CASSLTASGTQETQYF
TRBV28	-	-	TRBJ1-2	TGTGCCAGCAGGGCCAATAACTATGGCTACACCTTC	CASRANNYGYTF
TRBV5-1	-	-	TRBJ2-3	TGCGCCAGCAGATTGGAGAGGGCAGATACGCAGTATTTT	CASRLERADTQYF
TRBV7-9	-	-	TRBJ1-5	TGTGCCAGCAGCTGGTATATCGGATTCGGGACGGGCAATCAGCCCCAGCATTTT	CASSWYIGFGTGNQPQHF
TRBV18	few	-	TRBJ1-1	TGTGCCAGCCAGGGGACCAACATGAACACTGAAGCTTTCTTT	CASQGTNMNTEAFF
TRBV10-3	-	-	TRBJ2-5	TGTGCCACCTCAGTGGGGCCACAAGAGACCCAGTACTTC	CATSVGPQETQYF
TRBV5-6	-	-	TRBJ1-1	TGTGCCAGCAGCCCGACCCTGGGGACTGAAGCTTTCTTT	CASSPTLGTEAFF
TRBV11-2	-	TRBD1	TRBJ1-1	TGTGCCAGCAGCTCCCGGGACAGGGGTGTCACTGAAGCTTTCTTT	CASSSRDRGVTEAFF
TRBV27	few	TRBD1	TRBJ1-2	TGTGCCAGCGCGAACAGGGGGCTTTATGGCTACACCTTC	CASANRGLYGYTF
TRBV29-1	once	TRBD1	TRBJ2-1	TGCAGCGTTGAAGGGGGGACAGGGGGCACTTATGAGCAGTTCTTC	CSVEGGTGGTYEQFF
TRBV4-1	few	TRBD2	TRBJ2-2	TGCGCCAGCAGCCACAGCGGGAGGGGGAACACCGGGGAGCTGTTTTTT	CASSHSGRGNTGELFF
TRBV15	-	TRBD1	TRBJ1-1	TGTGCCACCAGCAGAGCCGGGACAGGGGCCTGGACTGAAGCTTTCTTT	CATSRAGTGAWTEAFF
TRBV5-1	-	-	TRBJ2-2	TGCGCCAGCAGCTTAACGGGAGCGAACACCGGGGAGCTGTTTTTT	CASSLTGANTGELFF
TRBV19	-	-	TRBJ1-4	TGTGCCAGTAGTTGGACAGTTTCAACTAATGAAAAACTGTTTTTT	CASSWTVSTNEKLFF
TRBV5-8	-	-	TRBJ1-5	TGTGCCAGCAGCCCGAGTAGCAATCAGCCCCAGCATTTT	CASSPSSNQPQHF